The text below deals with one T cell receptor (beta chain). Trimming took off 0 bases at V and 1 base at J, with 10 bases between the two ends. Germline lookup yields CDR1 SGHDT and CDR2 YYEEEE. The CDR3 is made up of 15 amino acids. Profiling relied on immunoSEQ multiplex PCR, and the TCRdb table lists in-frame clones only, not all of them. The sample records roughly 120,000 clones, 80% to 90% being singletons. This entry belongs to a study of T cell responses to AZD1222 COVID-19 vaccine. The chain links TRBV5-6 to TRBJ1-1, with D perhaps matching TRBD1 (6 bases). This TCR was sampled from an adult in good health. This sample comprised peripheral blood, obtained on day 0 of AZD1222 vaccination. The CDR3 bases are TGTGCCAGCAGCTTGGAGGGACAAGGGAACACTGAAGCTTTCTTT. Translation: CASSLEGQGNTEAFF.